The 16 T cell receptor beta chains reported below all come from one sample, sequenced in a study of shared clonotypes between healthy human individuals. Data came from immunoSEQ multiplex PCR; TCRdb stores just in-frame clones and leaves some out. In the table there are about 330,000 clones, around 86% of which are singletons. The sample consisted of memory CD8+ T cells sorted from blood. The subset: CD45RO+ cells pooled with CCR7-negative TemRA cells. These receptors came from a man younger than 30 in good health.

The V gene is TRBV5-4, the J gene TRBJ2-5, with D maybe TRBD2 (6 bases). The CDR3 consists of 16 residues. Trimming left V 4 bases short and J 4 bases short, with 20 bases between. Germline CDR1 and CDR2: SGHNT and YYREEE (reference sequence). This chain's CDR3 is CASSQTGDLRGETQYF. The CDR3 DNA sequence: TGTGCCAGCAGCCAGACGGGGGACCTACGGGGAGAGACCCAGTACTTC.

There are a few counts of this clone. This rearrangement joins TRBV18 to TRBJ2-3, with 7 bases fitting TRBD1. CDR1 KGHSH and CDR2 LQKENI come from the germline V gene. This CDR3 has 17 residues. J lost 2 bases, V lost 4 bases, and 12 bases had no gene match. CDR3 loop: CASSRPFGGQDTDTQYF. CDR3 DNA sequence: TGTGCCAGCTCACGGCCCTTCGGCGGACAGGACACAGATACGCAGTATTTT.

This sequence joins TRBV27 and TRBJ1-6, with TRBD1 as a possible D gene (6 bases). This CDR3 comprises 16 residues. The germline V gene has CDR1 MNHEY and CDR2 SMNVEV (reference sequence). Trimming stripped 0 bases from V and 7 bases from J, with 13 bases between. This chain's CDR3 is CASSLSLTGLNSPLHF. Here the CDR3 DNA reads TGTGCCAGCAGTTTATCACTCACAGGGTTGAATTCACCCCTCCACTTT.

V and J are TRBV7-9 and TRBJ1-1, with no clear D. V was shortened by 5 bases and J by 3 bases, with 7 bases between the two germline ends. CDR3 size: 12 residues. The V gene's germline CDR1 is SEHNR and CDR2 FQNEAQ (reference sequence). Here the CDR3 DNA reads TGTGCCAGCAGCCCACACCACACTGAAGCTTTCTTT. Its translation is CASSPHHTEAFF.

The genes are TRBV4-1 and TRBJ2-5, with TRBD1 identical over 7 bases. The V gene's germline CDR1 is MGHRA and CDR2 YSYEKL. The CDR3 runs to 15 residues. The J segment lost 4 bases and the V segment lost 1 base, leaving 6 bases of the junction unmatched. The CDR3 sequence: CASSQGGGQLETQYF. The DNA of the CDR3 is TGCGCCAGCAGCCAAGGAGGGGGACAGTTAGAGACCCAGTACTTC.

This chain joins TRBV5-1 and TRBJ2-2; D ambiguous. Germline V CDR1 and CDR2: SGHRS, YFSETQ. Trimming removed 4 bases from V and 10 bases from J, with 20 bases in between. The CDR3 runs to 15 residues. In DNA form, the CDR3 reads TGCGCCAGCAGCCGTTTTGGTAGGTCTCAGACGGAGCTGTTTTTT. Its translation is CASSRFGRSQTELFF.

This CDR3 reads CASSTTGGINQPQHF. The DNA for the CDR3 is TGTGCCAGCAGCACCACAGGGGGCATCAATCAGCCCCAGCATTTT. The J gene is TRBJ1-5, the V gene TRBV11-2; the match to TRBD1 covers 9 bases. The V segment lost 5 bases and the J segment 3 bases; nucleotides outside the gene matches: 5. Per germline, CDR1 SGHAT and CDR2 FQNNGV. This CDR3 comprises 15 residues.

The chain carries TRBV7-2 and TRBJ1-1; D gene unclear. The CDR3 sequence is 13 residues long. CDR1 SGHTA and CDR2 FQGNSA come from the germline V gene. The V and J ends lost 0 bases and 1 base respectively, with 3 bases between them. The CDR3 region is CASSLAANTEAFF. The CDR3 DNA reads TGTGCCAGCAGCTTAGCAGCGAACACTGAAGCTTTCTTT.

This clone was picked up one time. J is TRBJ2-3 and V is TRBV7-9, with 9 bases fitting TRBD2. Germline V CDR1 and CDR2: SEHNR, FQNEAQ (reference sequence). V was clipped by 4 bases and J by 5 bases; unmatched bases: 10. The CDR3 consists of 16 residues. The chain's CDR3 is CASSSKKREDIDTQYF. The CDR3 DNA reads TGTGCCAGCAGCTCTAAAAAGCGGGAGGATATAGATACGCAGTATTTT.

This rearrangement joins TRBV9 to TRBJ2-1, with 7 nucleotides matching TRBD2. Germline CDR1 reads SGDLS; CDR2 reads YYNGEE. The CDR3 covers 15 residues. V trimming: 4 bases; J trimming: 8 bases; junction bases outside the gene matches: 12. CDR3 DNA: TGTGCCAGCAGCCCCGCCGGACTAGTTAAGGATGAGCAGTTCTTC. Amino acids: CASSPAGLVKDEQFF. Filled out from reference TRBV9 and TRBJ2-1, the complete variable domain reads DSGVTQTPKHLITATGQRVTLRCSPRSGDLSVYWYQQSLDQGLQFLIQYYNGEERAKGNILERFSAQQFPDLHSELNLSSLELGDSALYFCASSPAGLVKDEQFFGPGTRLTVL.

The chain is built from TRBV4-2 and TRBJ1-1, with D hard to call. The CDR3 has 13 amino acids. V was cut by 4 bases and J by 3 bases, with 9 bases left in between. The V gene's germline CDR1 is LGHNA and CDR2 YNFKEQ. The CDR3 protein is CASSLGLDTEAFF. Here the CDR3 DNA reads TGTGCCAGCAGCCTGGGGTTGGACACTGAAGCTTTCTTT.

The chain couples TRBV19 to TRBJ1-2; no clear D gene. Trimming cost V 8 bases and J 7 bases, with 11 bases left between them. Germline loops: CDR1 LNHDA, CDR2 SQIVND (reference sequence). This CDR3 comprises 11 residues. The CDR3 loop is CASRAFRGYTF. The CDR3 nucleotides are TGTGCCAGTCGGGCCTTTCGTGGCTACACCTTC.

This sequence joins TRBV4-2 and TRBJ2-7; 7 bases line up with TRBD1. After removal of 0 bases from V and 0 bases from J, the junction contained 8 bases not matched to a gene. CDR3 length equals 17 residues. Germline lookup yields CDR1 LGHNA and CDR2 YNFKEQ. The CDR3 sequence: CASSQERDSLSSYEQYF. CDR3 coding DNA: TGTGCCAGCAGCCAAGAGAGGGACAGCTTAAGCTCCTACGAGCAGTACTTC.

The J gene is TRBJ2-1, the V gene TRBV19; a weak D match, TRBD1 (5 bases). Germline V lookup: CDR1 LNHDA, CDR2 SQIVND (reference sequence). This CDR3 is built from 16 residues. Trimming pared 3 bases from V and 0 bases from J, leaving 12 bases between. The CDR3 protein is CASSILGHSSYNEQFF. The CDR3 DNA is TGTGCCAGTAGTATCCTTGGACATAGCTCCTACAATGAGCAGTTCTTC.

The V call is TRBV30, the J call TRBJ2-1; the D call may be TRBD1 or TRBD2 (6 bases each). Germline lookup yields CDR1 GTSNPN and CDR2 SVGIG (reference sequence). The CDR3 has 14 residues. Trimming took off 3 bases at V and 3 bases at J, with 12 bases between the two ends. CDR3 sequence: CAWRGRGLYNEQFF. The DNA for the CDR3 is TGTGCCTGGAGGGGACGGGGGCTCTACAATGAGCAGTTCTTC. Supplemented by reference TRBV30 and TRBJ2-1, the full variable domain reads SQTIHQWPATLVQPVGSPLSLECTVEGTSNPNLYWYRQAAGRGLQLLFYSVGIGQISSEVPQNLSASRPQDRQFILSSKKLLLSDSGFYLCAWRGRGLYNEQFFGPGTRLTVL.

This clone occurred many times. This sample includes further DNA sequences coding for the same CDR3. The CDR3 region has the DNA TGTGCCAGCAGCGTTCAGGGATTGTACGAGCAGTACTTC. Its protein is CASSVQGLYEQYF. The V and J genes are TRBV27 and TRBJ2-7, with D possibly TRBD1 on 5 matching bases. The CDR3 runs to 13 residues. CDR1 and CDR2 from the germline V gene are MNHEY and SMNVEV (reference sequence). With 6 bases removed from V and 4 bases from J, the gap between germline ends came to 13 bases.